These 30 T cell receptor beta chains came from one sample sequenced in a study of PD-1 blockade in mismatch repair-deficient tumors. Method: immunoSEQ multiplex PCR; TCRdb's copy keeps in-frame clones and lacks some. This sample has some 130,000 clones, with roughly 90% found just once. Sample: peripheral blood, taken approximately 71 weeks after starting pembrolizumab. All receptors come from an adult with mismatch repair-deficient cancer.

The chain uses TRBV6-5 and TRBJ2-5, with TRBD2 as a possible D gene (5 bases). The V gene lost 2 bases and the J gene lost 1 base, with 14 bases spanning the gap. The CDR3 has 16 amino acids. Germline values: CDR1 MNHEY, CDR2 SVGAGI. Here the CDR3 reads CASSYDVWRSQETQYF. The CDR3 nucleotides read TGTGCCAGCAGTTACGATGTCTGGAGGTCCCAAGAGACCCAGTACTTC.

V usage is TRBV27 and J usage is TRBJ1-1; 7 nucleotides line up with TRBD1. The V gene end was trimmed by 5 bases and the J gene end by 4 bases; junction bases not matched to a gene: 7. The length of the CDR3 is 14 residues. CDR1 MNHEY and CDR2 SMNVEV come from the germline V gene (reference sequence). In DNA form, the CDR3 reads TGTGCCAGCAGTACCGGGACAGCTGTCACTGAAGCTTTCTTT. Protein: CASSTGTAVTEAFF.

This chain links TRBV14 with TRBJ2-1, with D tentatively TRBD1 or TRBD2 (5 bases each). Trimming pared 4 bases from V and 4 bases from J, leaving 14 bases between. The CDR3 extends over 15 amino acids. Per germline, CDR1 SGHDN and CDR2 FVKESK. This chain's CDR3 is CASSPRDGWYNEQFF. The CDR3 DNA follows: TGTGCCAGCAGCCCACGGGACGGTTGGTACAATGAGCAGTTCTTC.

V and J are TRBV6-4 and TRBJ2-1, with 10 nucleotides matching TRBD2. With V trimmed by 4 bases and J by 7 bases, 7 bases remained unmatched. The germline V gene has CDR1 MRHNA and CDR2 SNTAGT. This CDR3 spans 15 amino acids. The CDR3 loop reads CASSVGTSDVNEQFF. Here the CDR3 DNA reads TGTGCCAGCAGTGTAGGGACTAGCGATGTGAATGAGCAGTTCTTC.

The CDR3 sequence is CASSLWVSGSGDEQFF. Written as DNA, the CDR3 is TGCGCCAGCAGCTTGTGGGTTAGCGGGAGCGGCGATGAGCAGTTCTTC. The rearrangement uses TRBV5-1 and TRBJ2-1; TRBD2 agrees at 9 bases. Looked up from germline, CDR1 is SGHRS and CDR2 is YFSETQ. The CDR3 sequence is 16 residues long. V was clipped by 1 base and J by 8 bases; unmatched bases: 10.

The CDR3 reads CASSPLGQGDRQGNTEAFF. The DNA for the CDR3 is TGTGCCAGCAGCCCCCTGGGACAGGGGGATCGGCAGGGGAACACTGAAGCTTTCTTT. V usage is TRBV4-2 and J usage is TRBJ1-1, with TRBD1 matching 11 bases. This CDR3 comprises 19 residues. V shed 4 bases, J shed 1 base, and the junction held 14 bases outside the gene matches. Germline CDR1 is LGHNA and CDR2 is YNFKEQ.

This chain joins TRBV20-1 and TRBJ2-5; D is undetermined. CDR1 is DFQATT and CDR2 is SNEGSKA in the germline V gene (reference sequence). Trimming stripped 2 bases from V and 4 bases from J, with 5 bases between. The length of the CDR3 is 11 residues. The CDR3 is CSARSGETQYF. The CDR3 DNA reads as TGCAGTGCTAGATCTGGAGAGACCCAGTACTTC.

The rearrangement joins TRBV5-4 to TRBJ2-7; 7 bases align to TRBD1. Germline CDR1 reads SGHNT; CDR2 reads YYREEE (reference sequence). The CDR3 loop spans 15 amino acids. V lost 4 bases and J lost 3; bases outside the gene matches: 10. CDR3 nucleotides: TGTGCCAGCAGCCCCATGGGACGGACAGGCTACGAGCAGTACTTC. It is translated as CASSPMGRTGYEQYF.

Regarding this clone: Within the sample, other DNA sequences also encode this same CDR3. V and J are TRBV6-5 and TRBJ1-2; D unresolved. The CDR3 sequence is 13 residues long. Germline loops: CDR1 MNHEY, CDR2 SVGAGI. Trimming pared 0 bases from V and 5 bases from J, leaving 7 bases between. CDR3 sequence: CASSYSAVYGYTF. The CDR3 DNA follows: TGTGCCAGCAGTTACTCGGCAGTTTATGGCTACACCTTC.

J is TRBJ1-5 and V is TRBV27; the D is unclear. Germline V gene lookup returns CDR1 MNHEY and CDR2 SMNVEV (reference sequence). Trimming pared 6 bases from V and 2 bases from J, leaving 8 bases between. The CDR3 runs 13 residues. The CDR3 loop is CASRKAGNQPQHF. The DNA of the CDR3 is TGTGCCAGCAGGAAGGCAGGCAATCAGCCCCAGCATTTT.

V and J are TRBV27 and TRBJ2-7; a weak D match, TRBD1 (6 bases). Trimming left V 4 bases short and J 1 base short, with 14 bases between. The CDR3 is 15 amino acids. Germline-derived CDR1 and CDR2 are MNHEY and SMNVEV (reference sequence). The CDR3 bases are TGTGCCAGCAGTTCCCTCCTGACAGGATCCTACGAGCAGTACTTC. Encoded protein: CASSSLLTGSYEQYF.

A few counts support this clone. V is TRBV5-4 and J is TRBJ2-7, with D maybe TRBD2 (5 bases). Germline V gives CDR1 SGHNT, CDR2 YYREEE (reference sequence). The CDR3 runs 13 residues. With 0 bases removed from V and 2 bases from J, the gap between germline ends came to 6 bases. The CDR3 region has the DNA TGTGCCAGCAGCTTGGGAGGGACCTACGAGCAGTACTTC. Its protein product is CASSLGGTYEQYF.

The V and J genes are TRBV29-1 and TRBJ1-1; D unresolved. This CDR3 comprises 15 residues. V was shortened by 4 bases and J by 4 bases, with 19 bases between the two germline ends. Looked up from germline, CDR1 is SQVTM and CDR2 is ANQGSEA. The DNA of the CDR3 is TGCAGCGTTGTGGAGTATGGCAGAGGAGGCACTGAAGCTTTCTTT. Amino acids: CSVVEYGRGGTEAFF. The entire variable domain, with the rest obtained from reference TRBV29-1 and TRBJ1-1, is as follows: SAVISQKPSRDICQRGTSLTIQCQVDSQVTMMFWYRQQPGQSLTLIATANQGSEATYESGFVIDKFPISRPNLTFSTLTVSNMSPEDSSIYLCSVVEYGRGGTEAFFGQGTRLTVV.

The chain couples TRBV19 to TRBJ1-1; TRBD1 matches at 11 bases. The CDR3 is made up of 14 amino acids. In germline, CDR1 is LNHDA, CDR2 SQIVND (reference sequence). With 5 bases clipped from V and 6 bases from J, the junction kept 5 bases outside the gene matches. The CDR3: CASSGQGAWAEAFF. Here the CDR3 DNA reads TGTGCCAGTAGTGGACAGGGGGCGTGGGCTGAAGCTTTCTTT.

The chain is built from TRBV5-6 and TRBJ1-2; the match to TRBD1 covers 8 bases. The CDR3 is 14 amino acids. Germline V gives CDR1 SGHDT, CDR2 YYEEEE. V dropped 7 bases and J dropped 8; count of bases not matched to a gene: 13. The CDR3 coding sequence is TGTGCCAGCTTGGGGGGCAGGGGGCATGAGGGCTACACCTTC. It specifies CASLGGRGHEGYTF.

The chain joins TRBV7-6 to TRBJ2-7; 8 bases are a match to TRBD2. Germline CDR1 reads SGHVS; CDR2 reads FNYEAQ. The V gene end was trimmed by 2 bases and the J gene end by 4 bases; junction bases not matched to a gene: 7. The CDR3 length is 15 residues. CDR3 protein: CASSLKSGTSYEQYF. The CDR3, as DNA: TGTGCCAGCAGCTTAAAGTCCGGGACTAGTTACGAGCAGTACTTC.

This clone showed up just once. CDR3 sequence reads: CASSLGSGSYEQYF. DNA for the CDR3: TGTGCCAGCAGTTTAGGTAGCGGGAGTTACGAGCAGTACTTC. The chain uses TRBV27 and TRBJ2-7; 9 bases fit TRBD2. Germline trimming cut 2 bases from V and 4 bases from J; bases unmatched to any gene: 3. This CDR3 contains 14 residues. Germline V gives CDR1 MNHEY, CDR2 SMNVEV (reference sequence).

This clone was recorded a few times. The chain joins TRBV19 to TRBJ1-5; D remains unclear. CDR1 and CDR2 from the germline V gene are LNHDA and SQIVND (reference sequence). The V end lost 5 bases, the J end lost 3 bases, and 14 bases lay between the germline ends. The CDR3 length is 15 residues. The CDR3 nucleotides read TGTGCCAGTAGTTCCCACCGCTATTCCAATCAGCCCCAGCATTTT. It codes for CASSSHRYSNQPQHF.

The sample holds a few counts of this clone. The rearrangement uses TRBV4-1 and TRBJ2-7; the D gene is possibly TRBD1 (5 bases). V was shortened by 1 base and J by 3 bases, with 13 bases between the two germline ends. Germline-derived CDR1 and CDR2 are MGHRA and YSYEKL. The CDR3 sequence is 15 residues long. CDR3 sequence reads: CASSQAPGQGYEQYF. The CDR3 bases are TGCGCCAGCAGCCAAGCCCCCGGCCAGGGCTACGAGCAGTACTTC.

The chain links TRBV28 to TRBJ2-7, with 10 bases aligning to TRBD2. V shed 3 bases, J shed 2 bases, and the junction held 7 bases outside the gene matches. In germline, CDR1 is MDHEN, CDR2 SYDVKM. The CDR3 totals 16 residues. CDR3 amino acids: CASSLDRTSGTYEQYF. The CDR3 region has the DNA TGTGCCAGCAGTTTGGATCGGACTAGCGGAACCTACGAGCAGTACTTC.

V gene TRBV9 combines with J gene TRBJ1-3, with D possibly TRBD1 on 6 matching bases. Germline V gene sequence: CDR1 SGDLS, CDR2 YYNGEE. With 0 bases removed from V and 8 bases from J, the gap between germline ends came to 15 bases. The CDR3 consists of 15 residues. The CDR3 DNA follows: TGTGCCAGCAGCGTAGAAGGGGGTAATGTGGACACCATATATTTT. It translates to CASSVEGGNVDTIYF.

A note on this clone: One end of the junction is discordant with germline, which a read error may explain. The V gene is TRBV6-7, the J gene TRBJ2-3; tentatively, D is TRBD2 (6 bases). TRBV6-7 is marked as an open reading frame, function uncertain. There are 12 residues in the CDR3. The CDR3 bases are TGTGCCAGCATCAGATCCCGGGACTCTCCCCGGTTT. As protein: CASIRSRDSPRF.

This clone was detected once. This chain uses TRBV7-9 with TRBJ2-5; TRBD1 agrees at 8 bases. Germline V lookup: CDR1 SEHNR, CDR2 FQNEAQ (reference sequence). The CDR3 is 15 amino acids. J lost 5 bases, V lost 5 bases, and 10 bases had no gene match. The CDR3 DNA follows: TGTGCCAGCAGCCAAACGGACAGGGCCTGGGAGACCCAGTACTTC. Translation: CASSQTDRAWETQYF.

The CDR3 spells CASSTGGRTGELFF. The CDR3 DNA follows: TGTGCCAGCAGTACGGGAGGTCGCACCGGGGAGCTGTTTTTT. V gene TRBV2 combines with J gene TRBJ2-2, with 7 nucleotides matching TRBD2. CDR1 and CDR2 from the germline V gene are SNHLY and FYNNEI. Trimming cost V 5 bases and J 4 bases; bases outside gene matches: 4. The length of the CDR3 is 14 residues.

J is TRBJ2-1 and V is TRBV27, with D possibly TRBD2 on 6 matching bases. CDR1 MNHEY and CDR2 SMNVEV come from the germline V gene (reference sequence). V was shortened by 5 bases and J by 0 bases, with 11 bases between the two germline ends. The CDR3 is made up of 15 amino acids. Here the CDR3 DNA reads TGTGCCAGCAGTCCTGGGACTCTCTCCTACAATGAGCAGTTCTTC. Encoded protein: CASSPGTLSYNEQFF.

The chain has TRBV5-4 and TRBJ2-5, with 10 bases lining up with TRBD2. The V gene's germline CDR1 is SGHNT and CDR2 YYREEE (reference sequence). The CDR3 length is 16 residues. V shed 0 bases, J shed 5 bases, and the junction held 7 bases outside the gene matches. The CDR3 is CASSLEQREGPETQYF. The CDR3 coding sequence is TGTGCCAGCAGCTTGGAGCAGCGGGAGGGCCCTGAGACCCAGTACTTC.

The V call is TRBV6-5, the J call TRBJ1-5; D call uncertain. Per germline, CDR1 MNHEY and CDR2 SVGAGI. Trimming cost V 2 bases and J 5 bases, with 4 bases left between them. CDR3 size: 12 residues. In DNA form, the CDR3 reads TGTGCCAGCAGTTACGGCGATCAGCCCCAGCATTTT. It is translated as CASSYGDQPQHF.

This clone was detected only a few times. V gene TRBV30 combines with J gene TRBJ1-1; D is uncertain. Germline lookup yields CDR1 GTSNPN and CDR2 SVGIG (reference sequence). The CDR3 has 11 residues. Deletions cut 0 bases from V and 5 bases from J, with 4 bases between. CDR3 DNA: TGTGCCTGGAGTGTAGGGACTGAAGCTTTCTTT. It translates to CAWSVGTEAFF.

Here the CDR3 DNA reads TGCGCCAGCAGCCAAGGGCCGGGACTAGCGGGATGGGAGCAGTACTTC. This codes for CASSQGPGLAGWEQYF. The chain uses TRBV4-1 and TRBJ2-7, with 13 bases aligning to TRBD2. Germline V gene lookup returns CDR1 MGHRA and CDR2 YSYEKL. V gave up 1 base and J gave up 7 bases; unmatched junction bases: 7. The CDR3 has 16 residues.

This clone is a singleton in its sample. The chain links TRBV5-8 to TRBJ2-2; tentatively, D is TRBD1 (5 bases). Between the trimmed V and J ends, which lost 1 base and 6 bases, there was a span of 13 bases. Germline CDR1 and CDR2: SGHTS and YDEGEE. CDR3 length: 15 residues. CDR3 sequence: CASSLSQGWAGELFF. CDR3 DNA: TGTGCCAGCAGCTTGTCGCAGGGATGGGCCGGGGAGCTGTTTTTT. Filled out from reference TRBV5-8 and TRBJ2-2, the complete variable domain reads EAGVTQSPTHLIKTRGQQATLRCSPISGHTSVYWYQQALGLGLQFLLWYDEGEERNRGNFPPRFSGRQFPNYSSELNVNALELEDSALYLCASSLSQGWAGELFFGEGSRLTVL.